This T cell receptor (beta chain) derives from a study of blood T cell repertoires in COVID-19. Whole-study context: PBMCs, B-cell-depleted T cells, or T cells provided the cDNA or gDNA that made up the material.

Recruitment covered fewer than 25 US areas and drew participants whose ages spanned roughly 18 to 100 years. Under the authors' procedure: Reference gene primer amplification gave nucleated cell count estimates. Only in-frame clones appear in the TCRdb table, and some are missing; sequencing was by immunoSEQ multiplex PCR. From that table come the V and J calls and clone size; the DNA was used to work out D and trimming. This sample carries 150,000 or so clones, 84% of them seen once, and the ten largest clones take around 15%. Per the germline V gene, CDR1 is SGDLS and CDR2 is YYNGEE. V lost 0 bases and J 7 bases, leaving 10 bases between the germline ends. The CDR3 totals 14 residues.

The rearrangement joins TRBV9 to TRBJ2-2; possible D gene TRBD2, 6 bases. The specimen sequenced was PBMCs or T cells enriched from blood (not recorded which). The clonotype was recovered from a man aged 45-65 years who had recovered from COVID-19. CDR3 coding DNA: TGTGCCAGCAGCGTAGGGGGGGTAAACGGGGAGCTGTTTTTT. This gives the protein CASSVGGVNGELFF.